The rows below give T cell receptor beta chains drawn from one sample of a study of Graves' ophthalmopathy and Graves' hyperthyroidism. From the multiplex PCR reads, TCRdb called clonotypes with MiXCR, one entry per CDR3 protein. The table shows around 470,000 distinct CDR3 sequences, with 13% to 15% occurring only once. Source material: blood. These receptors came from a woman in her 30s with Graves' ophthalmopathy. Both conserved end residues are part of each CDR3. A D gene is named only where the DNA matches it firmly. Expanded clones get a size class; other rows say once, few or many, or leave the size out.

clone_size j_call v_call d_call cdr3_nt cdr3_aa
many TRBJ2-7 TRBV4-2 TRBD1 TGTGCCAGCAGCCAAGTGACAGGGGCCCAGACCTACGAGCAGTACTTC CASSQVTGAQTYEQYF
many TRBJ2-7 TRBV7-6 NA TGTGCCAGCAGCCCCCTAGAGTACTCCTACGAGCAGTACTTC CASSPLEYSYEQYF
NA TRBJ1-3 TRBV11-2 TRBD1 TGTGCCAGCAGCCGGAGGGGGACAGGGGGCTCTGGAAACACCATATATTTT CASSRRGTGGSGNTIYF
NA TRBJ2-7 TRBV10-2 TRBD2 TGCGCCAGCAGTCTAGCGGGAGTATGGGAGCAGTACTTC CASSLAGVWEQYF
few TRBJ1-5 TRBV4-1 NA TGCGCCAGCAGCCGCCCGGGGAAGGCCAAGGGCGGACAGCCCCAGCATTTT CASSRPGKAKGGQPQHF
many TRBJ1-2 TRBV6-1 TRBD1 TGTGCCAGCACCCGACCCGGGACAGGAAACTATGGCTACACCTTC CASTRPGTGNYGYTF
NA TRBJ1-5 TRBV5-1 NA TGCGCCAGCAGCCGAATGACAGGAATCCAGCCCCAGCATTTT CASSRMTGIQPQHF
NA TRBJ2-5 TRBV4-1 TRBD1 TGCGCCAGCAGCCAAGTAGCGAGACAGGGGGGACTCAAAGAGACCCAGTACTTC CASSQVARQGGLKETQYF
few TRBJ1-2 TRBV10-2 NA TGCGCCACCGGGGGCAGAAGCTATGGCTACACCTTC CATGGRSYGYTF
many TRBJ2-7 TRBV6-1 TRBD1 TGTGCCAGCAGTGAGGGGACAGGGGGCCTGTTCGAGCAGTACTTC CASSEGTGGLFEQYF
many TRBJ2-7 TRBV6-1 TRBD1 TGTGCCAGCAGTCCACAGGGGGTAACCTACGAGCAGTACTTC CASSPQGVTYEQYF
many TRBJ1-1 TRBV20-1 NA TGCAGTGCTAGAGATCAGGATACTGAAGCTTTCTTT CSARDQDTEAFF
many TRBJ2-7 TRBV24-1 TRBD1 TGTGCCAACCACTCCCATGCGGCAGGGGGCTACGAGCAGTACTTC CANHSHAAGGYEQYF
NA TRBJ1-2 TRBV19 NA TGTGCCAGTCGGGCCCGACAGCATGCGTTTAGTCCCTACACCTTC CASRARQHAFSPYTF
NA TRBJ1-1 TRBV18 NA TGTGCCAGCTCAAGCGTATCTCGGACTGGAGCTTTCTTT CASSSVSRTGAFF
NA TRBJ2-4 TRBV14 NA TGTGCCAGCAGCCAAGGGGCCGGGAGCATTCAGTACTTC CASSQGAGSIQYF
NA TRBJ2-7 TRBV4-1 NA TGCGCCAGCAGCCAACCACTAGGGCCTATCTCCTACGAGCAGTACTTC CASSQPLGPISYEQYF
many TRBJ2-7 TRBV6-1 NA TGTGCCAGCAGACTACAGGGTGCATCCTACGAGCAGTACTTC CASRLQGASYEQYF
many TRBJ2-7 TRBV20-1 NA TGCAGTGCTAGAGAGACAGTTTCCTACGAGCAGTACTTC CSARETVSYEQYF
many TRBJ1-2 TRBV4-1 NA TGCGCCAGCAGCCCAGGCTTTGGACAGACGGATTATGGCTACACCTTC CASSPGFGQTDYGYTF
few TRBJ1-1 TRBV27 TRBD1 TGTGCCAGCAGTTTATCGGTTAGTGGACAGGGATCAACTTTCTTT CASSLSVSGQGSTFF
many TRBJ2-7 TRBV27 NA TGTGCCAGCAGTTTCGGAGACAGCTCCTACGAGCAGTACTTC CASSFGDSSYEQYF
many TRBJ1-3 TRBV9 TRBD1 TGTGCCAGCCGCGGACAGGCGGTTTCCACCATATATTTT CASRGQAVSTIYF
many TRBJ2-7 TRBV6-1 NA TGTGCCAGCAGTGAAAGGGAGGACAACTCCTACGAGCAGTACTTC CASSEREDNSYEQYF
NA TRBJ2-2 TRBV28 NA TGTGCCAGCAGTTTGGATGTCCCGGACTGGGACTTCACCGGGGAGCTGTTTTTT CASSLDVPDWDFTGELFF
many TRBJ2-7 TRBV2 NA TGTGCCATCCACATACGGGGTGAGCAGTACTTC CAIHIRGEQYF
many TRBJ2-5 TRBV2 NA TGTGCCAGCAGTGATTGGATGGGAACGGAGACCCAGTACTTC CASSDWMGTETQYF
many TRBJ2-7 TRBV28 TRBD1 TGTGCCAGCAGTTTCCGGACAGGGGGCGTGGGCTACTACGAGCAGTACTTC CASSFRTGGVGYYEQYF
NA TRBJ1-1 TRBV25-1 NA TGTGCCAGCAGCGATTTTGGGGATCAAGGCGGGAACACTGAAGCTTTCTTT CASSDFGDQGGNTEAFF
many TRBJ2-5 TRBV6-5 NA TGTGCCAGCAGTTACTCGAGGGGTAGTGTAGAGACCCAGTACTTC CASSYSRGSVETQYF
many TRBJ2-5 TRBV7-3 TRBD2 TGTGCCAGCTCCGCGGGGGGGGTGGAGACCCAGTACTTC CASSAGGVETQYF
many TRBJ1-2 TRBV7-9 NA TGTGCCACTGGAGGGATAGTGTGGAATGGCTACACCTTC CATGGIVWNGYTF
NA TRBJ1-2 TRBV6-5 NA TGTGCCAGCAGTTACTCACGGCTCGGGGAAAACTATGGCTACACCTTC CASSYSRLGENYGYTF
NA TRBJ1-2 TRBV28 NA TGTGCCAGCAGGGCCGCCGGGCCTGGAGTCGGCTACACCTTC CASRAAGPGVGYTF
few TRBJ1-5 TRBV7-9 NA TGTGCCAGCAGCTTATTATCTCAGCCCCAGCATTTT CASSLLSQPQHF
many TRBJ1-6 TRBV30 NA TGTGCCTGGAGCGGTCCGGAGCATTCACCCCTCCACTTT CAWSGPEHSPLHF
many TRBJ1-2 TRBV9 TRBD1 TGTGCCAGCAGCGGGGGACAGCCACCGAGCCACTATGGCTACACCTTC CASSGGQPPSHYGYTF
NA TRBJ2-2 TRBV28 NA TGTGCCAGCAATTGGGCTGCCGCGAACACCGGGGAGCTGTTTTTT CASNWAAANTGELFF
few TRBJ2-2 TRBV11-1 NA TGTGCCAGCAGCTTCTCCCTATTCTCGAGTCGGGACACCGGGGAGCTGTTTTTT CASSFSLFSSRDTGELFF
few TRBJ2-2 TRBV15 NA TGTGCCACCAGCAGAGATCGAGCAGACTACACCGGGGAGCTGTTTTTT CATSRDRADYTGELFF
few TRBJ1-6 TRBV5-1 TRBD1 TGCGCCAGCAGCTTGGCTCAGGGGGTCGGGTCACCCCTCCACTTT CASSLAQGVGSPLHF
many TRBJ1-5 TRBV20-1 NA TGCAGTGCTAGAAAAGGGGTCCATCAGCCCCAGCATTTT CSARKGVHQPQHF
many TRBJ1-1 TRBV12-3/TRBV12-4 NA NA CASSSSGAMVTEAFF
many TRBJ2-7 TRBV24-1 NA TGTGCCACCAGTGATTCCGGTGAACCCTACGAGCAGTACTTC CATSDSGEPYEQYF
many TRBJ2-7 TRBV5-1 TRBD2 TGCGCCAGCAGATCGGGACTAGCGGGGACCTACGAGCAGTACTTC CASRSGLAGTYEQYF
many TRBJ1-1 TRBV9 NA TGTGCCAGCAGCGTTGGACAGATGAACACTGAAGCTTTCTTT CASSVGQMNTEAFF